These 25 T cell receptor beta chains were all obtained from the same sample, sequenced in a study of CD8 T cells in Susac syndrome. Random hexamers were used to reverse transcribe roughly 0.5 to 1 ug of RNA. TCRdb re-called the immunoSEQ multiplex PCR reads with MiXCR, one entry per CDR3 protein. This sample has more than 130,000 distinct CDR3 sequences; about 94% occur once, and the top ten carry about 0.26%. The specimen sequenced was CD8+ T cells from PBMCs. All receptors derive from a human donor in good health.

This chain links TRBV27 with TRBJ1-1, with D unresolved. Trimming took 6 bases from V and 1 from J, leaving 9 bases between them. The CDR3 loop spans 13 amino acids. CDR1 MNHEY and CDR2 SMNVEV come from the germline V gene (reference sequence). The CDR3: CASRWVQNTEAFF. CDR3 coding DNA: TGTGCCAGCAGATGGGTCCAGAACACTGAAGCTTTCTTT.

V is TRBV7-9 and J is TRBJ2-7; TRBD2 agrees at 8 bases. The V gene's germline CDR1 is SEHNR and CDR2 FQNEAQ (reference sequence). V lost 5 bases, J lost 3 bases, and 6 bases stayed unmatched. The CDR3 covers 14 residues. The CDR3 is CASSLTSVSYEQYF. In DNA form, the CDR3 reads TGTGCCAGCAGCCTGACTAGCGTCAGCTACGAGCAGTACTTC.

The chain has TRBV29-1 and TRBJ2-3; TRBD1 is a possible D gene (5 bases). Germline CDR1 SQVTM, CDR2 ANQGSEA. The CDR3 length is 14 residues. Trimming pared 7 bases from V and 2 bases from J, leaving 16 bases between. Here the CDR3 reads CSGAGQGITDTQYF. DNA for the CDR3: TGCAGCGGCGCAGGTCAGGGTATCACAGATACGCAGTATTTT.

The rearrangement links TRBV20-1 to TRBJ1-2; D not certain. The V end was cut by 6 bases, the J end by 4 bases, with 15 bases between. CDR1 and CDR2 (germline): DFQATT, SNEGSKA (reference sequence). The CDR3 is 13 amino acids. CDR3 in DNA: TGCAGTGCCCCGAAGGCAGCCGTCTATGGCTACACCTTC. It yields the protein CSAPKAAVYGYTF.

CDR3 coding DNA: TGTGCCAGCAGCTTGGTCGGCGGACCTCCCTACGAGCAGTACTTC. Protein product: CASSLVGGPPYEQYF. This chain connects TRBV5-6 to TRBJ2-7; D is unclear. The V and J ends lost 0 bases and 2 bases respectively, with 12 bases between them. The CDR3 loop spans 15 amino acids. Germline V gene lookup returns CDR1 SGHDT and CDR2 YYEEEE.

V and J are TRBV5-1 and TRBJ2-3; perhaps D is TRBD1 or TRBD2 (6 bases each). In germline, CDR1 is SGHRS, CDR2 YFSETQ. V gave up 2 bases and J gave up 0 bases, with 13 bases separating them. There are 16 residues in the CDR3. The CDR3 DNA reads TGCGCCAGCAGCTTTGCGAAGGGGGGAAGCACAGATACGCAGTATTTT. It codes for CASSFAKGGSTDTQYF.

This chain's CDR3 is CASSPVGRSTDTQYF. The CDR3 DNA follows: TGCGCCAGCAGCCCGGTGGGCAGAAGCACAGATACGCAGTATTTT. The genes are TRBV4-3 and TRBJ2-3; no firm D call. Germline V CDR1 and CDR2: LGHNA, YSLEER. The germline V and J ends were trimmed by 4 bases and 0 bases, with 11 bases remaining between them. This CDR3 spans 15 amino acids.

V usage is TRBV2 and J usage is TRBJ2-6; D unclear. Germline CDR1 and CDR2: SNHLY and FYNNEI. V lost 8 bases and J lost 0, with 11 bases in between. CDR3 size: 15 residues. The CDR3 loop is CASLWPDSGANVLTF. Here the CDR3 DNA reads TGTGCCAGCCTCTGGCCCGACTCTGGGGCCAACGTCCTGACTTTC.

V gene TRBV12-2 combines with J gene TRBJ2-5; the table assigns TRBD2, which was not confirmed against the DNA. TRBV12-2 is annotated as a pseudogene. The CDR3 spans 14 residues. The CDR3 DNA follows: TGTGCAAGTCGCATAGGGGCTAGTCAAGAGACCCAGTACTTC. This sequence encodes CASRIGASQETQYF.

The rearrangement links TRBV27 to TRBJ2-7; 9 bases are shared with TRBD1. J gave up 4 bases and V 4 bases, and 5 bases lay outside the gene matches. Germline-derived CDR1 and CDR2 are MNHEY and SMNVEV (reference sequence). The CDR3 contains 14 residues. CDR3 nucleotide sequence: TGTGCCAGCAGTTCACCGGGACAGGGTTACGAGCAGTACTTC. It yields the protein CASSSPGQGYEQYF.

Only one count was recorded for this clonotype. The V gene is TRBV28, the J gene TRBJ2-2; a weak D match, TRBD2 (6 bases). The V gene's germline CDR1 is MDHEN and CDR2 SYDVKM. The ends were cut back, 7 bases at V and 6 bases at J, with 12 bases in the middle. CDR3 length: 13 residues. The CDR3 DNA follows: TGTGCCAGCACCGACCCGGGAGCCGGGGAGCTGTTTTTT. Protein: CASTDPGAGELFF.

This CDR3 is CASSLTIGAPISTDTQYF. The CDR3 DNA is TGTGCCAGCAGTCTAACTATTGGAGCGCCAATAAGCACAGATACGCAGTATTTT. The chain couples TRBV28 to TRBJ2-3; D uncertain. Germline CDR1 reads MDHEN; CDR2 reads SYDVKM. CDR3 length: 18 amino acids. Trimming pared 5 bases from V and 0 bases from J, leaving 21 bases between.

This clonotype turned up a few times. The V gene is TRBV2, the J gene TRBJ2-5; perhaps TRBD2 as D (5 bases). Germline CDR1 and CDR2: SNHLY and FYNNEI. CDR3 length: 13 amino acids. V was pared by 9 bases and J by 1 base, with 12 bases between. The CDR3 bases are TGTGCCAGACGGAGGAGAGGCCAAGAGACCCAGTACTTC. This encodes CARRRRGQETQYF. The full variable domain, rest sourced from reference TRBV2 and TRBJ2-5, is EPEVTQTPSHQVTQMGQEVILRCVPISNHLYFYWYRQILGQKVEFLVSFYNNEISEKSEIFDDQFSVERPDGSNFTLKIRSTKLEDSAMYFCARRRRGQETQYFGPGTRLLVL.

The J gene is TRBJ1-5, the V gene TRBV29-1, with 8 bases fitting TRBD1. The junction had 7 bases not matched to a gene; V was cut back by 6 bases and J by 0 bases. Per the germline V gene, CDR1 is SQVTM and CDR2 is ANQGSEA. The CDR3 is 15 residues long. The CDR3, as DNA: TGCAGCGTATTCGGACAGGGCGATAGCAATCAGCCCCAGCATTTT. Its protein product is CSVFGQGDSNQPQHF.

The chain links TRBV30 to TRBJ2-1; D is possibly TRBD2 (5 bases). Trimming stripped 0 bases from V and 8 bases from J, with 11 bases between. The germline gives CDR1 GTSNPN, CDR2 SVGIG (reference sequence). CDR3 length: 13 residues. CDR3 sequence reads: CAWSVSAAYEQFF. Here the CDR3 DNA reads TGTGCCTGGAGTGTATCAGCGGCTTATGAGCAGTTCTTC.

V usage is TRBV23-1 and J usage is TRBJ1-1; D is ambiguous. TRBV23-1 is labeled an ORF, and its function is uncertain. CDR3 length equals 14 residues. Trimming took 0 bases from V and 2 from J, leaving 7 bases between them. CDR3 sequence (DNA): TGCGCCAGCAGTCAATCGCGTCCTAACACTGAAGCTTTCTTT. It specifies CASSQSRPNTEAFF.

This clonotype was observed a handful of times. The gene calls are TRBV7-2 and TRBJ2-3, with 9 positions matching TRBD1. V was pared by 5 bases and J by 3 bases, with 6 bases of the junction left unmatched. The germline V gene encodes CDR1 SGHTA and CDR2 FQGNSA. CDR3 length equals 15 residues. CDR3 residues: CASSHGQGWTDTQYF. In DNA, the CDR3 is TGTGCCAGCAGCCATGGACAGGGGTGGACAGATACGCAGTATTTT.

The rearrangement uses TRBV6-6 and TRBJ2-2; 7 bases map to TRBD1. CDR1 and CDR2 (germline): MNHNY, SVGAGI (reference sequence). The CDR3 sequence is 15 residues long. V trimming: 2 bases; J trimming: 6 bases; junction bases outside the gene matches: 6. DNA for the CDR3: TGTGCCAGCAGTTACGAATACAGGGGCGCCGGGGAGCTGTTTTTT. It translates to CASSYEYRGAGELFF.

This clonotype was seen a few times. The chain uses TRBV4-3 and TRBJ2-7, with D possibly being TRBD2 (6 bases). Trimming cost V 0 bases and J 2 bases, with 14 bases left between them. Per the germline V gene, CDR1 is LGHNA and CDR2 is YSLEER. The CDR3 runs to 16 residues. The CDR3 here is CASSQDWASEAYEQYF. CDR3 sequence (DNA): TGCGCCAGCAGCCAAGATTGGGCTAGCGAAGCCTACGAGCAGTACTTC.

The chain carries TRBV13 and TRBJ2-5, with D unresolved. This CDR3 spans 14 amino acids. The V and J ends lost 4 bases and 4 bases respectively, with 13 bases between them. Germline lookup yields CDR1 PRHDT and CDR2 FYEKMQ (reference sequence). The CDR3 loop is CASSSRTVGETQYF. CDR3 coding DNA: TGTGCCAGCAGCTCCCGGACCGTGGGAGAGACCCAGTACTTC.

V gene TRBV4-1 combines with J gene TRBJ1-5, with D uncertain. This CDR3 has 14 residues. Germline CDR1 MGHRA, CDR2 YSYEKL. The V end lost 3 bases, the J end lost 7 bases, and 13 bases lay between the germline ends. The CDR3 region has the DNA TGCGCCAGCAGCCAGGAGGAGGGCTGGCAGCCCCAGCATTTT. Protein sequence: CASSQEEGWQPQHF.

V gene TRBV4-3 combines with J gene TRBJ2-2; the D gene is possibly TRBD2 (5 bases). Trimming stripped 1 base from V and 0 bases from J, with 9 bases between. Germline loops: CDR1 LGHNA, CDR2 YSLEER. The CDR3 covers 16 residues. This CDR3 is CASSQGAGTNTGELFF. In nucleotides, the CDR3 is TGCGCCAGCAGCCAAGGTGCGGGTACGAACACCGGGGAGCTGTTTTTT.

The chain recombines TRBV2 with TRBJ2-1; D unresolved. V was clipped by 6 bases and J by 11 bases, with 11 bases between them. The CDR3 is made up of 11 amino acids. CDR1 and CDR2 from the germline V gene are SNHLY and FYNNEI. CDR3 region: CASSDIPQQFF. CDR3 nucleotides: TGTGCCAGCAGCGACATACCTCAGCAGTTCTTC.

The chain has TRBV30 and TRBJ2-7, with 7 positions matching TRBD2. The CDR3 sequence is 13 residues long. V was clipped by 3 bases and J by 2 bases; unmatched bases: 4. CDR1 is GTSNPN, CDR2 SVGIG, per germline (reference sequence). CDR3: CAWSAGDPYEQYF. DNA of the CDR3: TGTGCCTGGAGCGCGGGGGACCCCTACGAGCAGTACTTC.

The chain is built from TRBV5-4 and TRBJ2-5, with TRBD2 matching over 12 bases. The CDR3 has 15 amino acids. Losses at the gene ends were 3 bases for V and 4 bases for J; bases not matched to a gene: 4. The V gene's germline CDR1 is SGHNT and CDR2 YYREEE (reference sequence). The CDR3 region is CASSSTSGRGETQYF. The CDR3 region has the DNA TGTGCCAGCAGCTCGACTAGCGGGAGAGGAGAGACCCAGTACTTC. The full variable domain, with the rest looked up from reference TRBV5-4 and TRBJ2-5, is ETGVTQSPTHLIKTRGQQVTLRCSSQSGHNTVSWYQQALGQGPQFIFQYYREEENGRGNFPPRFSGLQFPNYSSELNVNALELDDSALYLCASSSTSGRGETQYFGPGTRLLVL.